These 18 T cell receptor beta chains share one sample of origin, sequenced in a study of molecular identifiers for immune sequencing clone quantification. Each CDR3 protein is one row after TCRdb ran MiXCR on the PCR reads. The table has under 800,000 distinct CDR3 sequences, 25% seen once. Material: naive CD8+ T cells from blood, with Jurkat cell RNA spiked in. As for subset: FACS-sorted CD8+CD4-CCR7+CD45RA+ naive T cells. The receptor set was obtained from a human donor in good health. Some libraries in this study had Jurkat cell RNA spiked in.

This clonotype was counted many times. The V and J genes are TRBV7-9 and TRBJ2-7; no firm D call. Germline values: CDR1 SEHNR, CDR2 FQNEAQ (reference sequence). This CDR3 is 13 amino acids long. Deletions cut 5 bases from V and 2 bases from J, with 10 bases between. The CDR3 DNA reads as TGTGCCAGCAGCCCGACGGAAACCTACGAGCAGTACTTC. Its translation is CASSPTETYEQYF.

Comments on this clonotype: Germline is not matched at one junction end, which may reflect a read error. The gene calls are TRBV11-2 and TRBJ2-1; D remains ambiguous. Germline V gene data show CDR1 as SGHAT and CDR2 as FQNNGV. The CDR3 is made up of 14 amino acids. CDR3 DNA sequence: TGTGCCAGCAGCCCCTATCGGAACTACAACGAGCAGTTCTTC. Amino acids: CASSPYRNYNEQFF.

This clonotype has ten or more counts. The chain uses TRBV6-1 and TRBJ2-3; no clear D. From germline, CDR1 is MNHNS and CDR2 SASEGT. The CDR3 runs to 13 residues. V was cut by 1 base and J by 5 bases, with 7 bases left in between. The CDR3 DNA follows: TGTGCCAGCAGTGAAGTTCTAGGAGATACGCAGTATTTT. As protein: CASSEVLGDTQYF.

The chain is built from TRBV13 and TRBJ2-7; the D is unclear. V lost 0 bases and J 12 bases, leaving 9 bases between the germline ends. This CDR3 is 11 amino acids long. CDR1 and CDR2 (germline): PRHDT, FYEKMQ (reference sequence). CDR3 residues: CASSLGLGLYF. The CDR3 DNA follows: TGTGCCAGCAGCTTAGGCTTAGGTCTGTACTTC.

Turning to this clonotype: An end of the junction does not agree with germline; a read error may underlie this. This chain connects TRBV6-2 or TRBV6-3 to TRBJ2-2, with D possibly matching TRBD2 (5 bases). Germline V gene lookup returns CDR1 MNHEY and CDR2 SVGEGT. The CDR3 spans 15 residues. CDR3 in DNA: TGTACCAGCAGTTATTTGGGAGCCGTCACCGGGGAGCTGTTTTTT. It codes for CTSSYLGAVTGELFF.

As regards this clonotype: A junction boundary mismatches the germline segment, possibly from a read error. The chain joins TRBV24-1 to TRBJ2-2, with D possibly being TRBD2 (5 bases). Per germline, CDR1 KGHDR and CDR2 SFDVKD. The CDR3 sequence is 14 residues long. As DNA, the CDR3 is TGTGCCACCAGTGAAACTAGGCACACCGGGAAGCTGTTTTTT. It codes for CATSETRHTGKLFF.

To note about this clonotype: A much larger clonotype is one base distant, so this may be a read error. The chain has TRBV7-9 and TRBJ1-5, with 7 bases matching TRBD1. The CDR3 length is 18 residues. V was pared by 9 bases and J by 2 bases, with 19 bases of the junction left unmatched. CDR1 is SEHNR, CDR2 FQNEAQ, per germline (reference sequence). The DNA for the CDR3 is TGTGCCAGGAGCATTGGGACAGACTTACCGCTAGGCAATCAGCCCCAGCATTTT. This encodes CARSIGTDLPLGNQPQHF.

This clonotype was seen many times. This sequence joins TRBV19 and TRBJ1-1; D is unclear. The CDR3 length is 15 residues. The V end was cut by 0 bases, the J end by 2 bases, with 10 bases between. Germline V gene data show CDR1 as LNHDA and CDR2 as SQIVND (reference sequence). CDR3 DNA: TGTGCCAGTAGTATAGATCTTGGACCAAACACTGAAGCTTTCTTT. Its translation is CASSIDLGPNTEAFF.

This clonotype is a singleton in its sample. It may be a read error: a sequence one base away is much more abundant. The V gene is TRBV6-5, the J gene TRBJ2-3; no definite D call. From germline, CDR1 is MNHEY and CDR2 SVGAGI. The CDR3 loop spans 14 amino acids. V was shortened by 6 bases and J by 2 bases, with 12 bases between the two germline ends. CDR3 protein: CASSPFLTTDTQYF. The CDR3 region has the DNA TGTGCCAGCAGCCCATTCCTAACCACAGATACGCAGTATTTT.

CDR3 sequence: CASSIWGGGSTDTQYF. CDR3 nucleotide sequence: TGTGCCAGCAGCATTTGGGGGGGGGGTAGCACAGATACGCAGTATTTT. The V call is TRBV28, the J call TRBJ2-3; 7 nucleotides align to TRBD2. Trimming at V came to 6 bases and at J to 0 bases, leaving 9 bases not matched to a gene. Germline CDR1 MDHEN, CDR2 SYDVKM. The CDR3 is 16 residues long.

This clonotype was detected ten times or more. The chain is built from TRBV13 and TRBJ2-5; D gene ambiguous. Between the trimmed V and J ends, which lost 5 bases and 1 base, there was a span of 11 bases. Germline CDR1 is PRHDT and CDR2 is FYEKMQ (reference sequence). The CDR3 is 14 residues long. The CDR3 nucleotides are TGTGCCAGCAGCGGGCCTCCCGGCCAAGAGACCCAGTACTTC. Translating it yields CASSGPPGQETQYF. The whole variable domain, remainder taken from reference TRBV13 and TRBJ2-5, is AAGVIQSPRHLIKEKRETATLKCYPIPRHDTVYWYQQGPGQDPQFLISFYEKMQSDKGSIPDRFSAQQFSDYHSELNMSSLELGDSALYFCASSGPPGQETQYFGPGTRLLVL.

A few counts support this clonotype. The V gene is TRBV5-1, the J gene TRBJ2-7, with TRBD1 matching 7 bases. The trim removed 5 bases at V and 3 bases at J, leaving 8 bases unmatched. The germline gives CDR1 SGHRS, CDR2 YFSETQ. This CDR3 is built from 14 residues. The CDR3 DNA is TGCGCCAGCAGTTCCAGGACAGGTTTCTACGAGCAGTACTTC. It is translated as CASSSRTGFYEQYF.

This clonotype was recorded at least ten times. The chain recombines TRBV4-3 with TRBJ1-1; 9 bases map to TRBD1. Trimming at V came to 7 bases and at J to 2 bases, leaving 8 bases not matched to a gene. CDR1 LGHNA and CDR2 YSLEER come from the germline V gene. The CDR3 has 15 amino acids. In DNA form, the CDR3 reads TGCGCCAGCACAGCGGACAGGGGCTTAAACACTGAAGCTTTCTTT. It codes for CASTADRGLNTEAFF.

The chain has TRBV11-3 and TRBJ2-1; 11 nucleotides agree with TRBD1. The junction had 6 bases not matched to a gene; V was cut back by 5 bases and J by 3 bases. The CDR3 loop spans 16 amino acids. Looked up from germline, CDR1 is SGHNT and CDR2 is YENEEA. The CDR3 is CASSPRDRGSYNEQFF. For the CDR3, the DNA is TGTGCCAGCAGCCCGAGGGACAGGGGGAGCTACAATGAGCAGTTCTTC.

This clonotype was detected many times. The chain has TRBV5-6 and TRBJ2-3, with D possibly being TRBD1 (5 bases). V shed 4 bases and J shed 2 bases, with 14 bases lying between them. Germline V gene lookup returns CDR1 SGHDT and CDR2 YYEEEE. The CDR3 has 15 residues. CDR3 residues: CASSLGASSTDTQYF. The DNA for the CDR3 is TGTGCCAGCAGCCTAGGGGCCTCTTCCACAGATACGCAGTATTTT.

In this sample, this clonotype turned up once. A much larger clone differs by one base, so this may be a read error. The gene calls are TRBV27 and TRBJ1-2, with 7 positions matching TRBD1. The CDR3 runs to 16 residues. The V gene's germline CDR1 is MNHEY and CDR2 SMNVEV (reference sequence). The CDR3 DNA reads TGTGCCAGCAGTAGTCGGAGGGAAGGGGGCTACTATGGCTACGCCTTC. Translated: CASSSRREGGYYGYAF.

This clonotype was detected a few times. CDR3 in amino acids: CATSDSSSGGAQPADTQYF. CDR3 DNA: TGTGCCACCAGTGATTCCTCTAGCGGGGGGGCCCAGCCGGCAGATACGCAGTATTTT. The rearrangement links TRBV24-1 to TRBJ2-3, with 12 bases lining up with TRBD2. Trimming took 2 bases from V and 4 from J; bases not matched to a gene: 12. CDR1 is KGHDR and CDR2 is SFDVKD in the germline V gene. The CDR3 is made up of 19 amino acids.

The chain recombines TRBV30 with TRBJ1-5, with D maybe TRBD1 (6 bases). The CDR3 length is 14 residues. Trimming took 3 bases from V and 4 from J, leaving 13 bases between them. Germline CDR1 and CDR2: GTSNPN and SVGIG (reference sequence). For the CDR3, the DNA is TGTGCCTGGAGCGACGGGACACCTAATCAGCCCCAGCATTTT. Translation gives CAWSDGTPNQPQHF.